This TCR beta chain was identified in a study of response to subunit inactivated influenza vaccine. Findings and limits, study-wide: Only a handful of new T cells, the authors suggested, are recruited with each seasonal influenza vaccination.

In this sample, this clonotype turned up a few times. Antigen unknown. TCRdb called the RT-PCR reads again in MiXCR, with one record for every CDR3 protein. Among more than 450,000 distinct CDR3 sequences, approximately 10% were seen once, and the ten largest hold more than 8.5%. This receptor was identified in a man aged 50 to 60 who received an inactivated influenza vaccine. The source material was PBMCs from blood, sampled on the day of vaccination.

CDR3 in DNA: TGTGCCATCAGTGACCCGGGACAGGTTGACTTGAACACTGAAGCTTTCTTT. It is translated as CAISDPGQVDLNTEAFF. The genes are TRBV10-3 and TRBJ1-1; the match to TRBD1 covers 8 bases. CDR1 and CDR2 (germline): ENHRY, SYGVKD. V dropped 3 bases and J dropped 0; count of bases not matched to a gene: 9. The CDR3 sequence is 17 residues long.